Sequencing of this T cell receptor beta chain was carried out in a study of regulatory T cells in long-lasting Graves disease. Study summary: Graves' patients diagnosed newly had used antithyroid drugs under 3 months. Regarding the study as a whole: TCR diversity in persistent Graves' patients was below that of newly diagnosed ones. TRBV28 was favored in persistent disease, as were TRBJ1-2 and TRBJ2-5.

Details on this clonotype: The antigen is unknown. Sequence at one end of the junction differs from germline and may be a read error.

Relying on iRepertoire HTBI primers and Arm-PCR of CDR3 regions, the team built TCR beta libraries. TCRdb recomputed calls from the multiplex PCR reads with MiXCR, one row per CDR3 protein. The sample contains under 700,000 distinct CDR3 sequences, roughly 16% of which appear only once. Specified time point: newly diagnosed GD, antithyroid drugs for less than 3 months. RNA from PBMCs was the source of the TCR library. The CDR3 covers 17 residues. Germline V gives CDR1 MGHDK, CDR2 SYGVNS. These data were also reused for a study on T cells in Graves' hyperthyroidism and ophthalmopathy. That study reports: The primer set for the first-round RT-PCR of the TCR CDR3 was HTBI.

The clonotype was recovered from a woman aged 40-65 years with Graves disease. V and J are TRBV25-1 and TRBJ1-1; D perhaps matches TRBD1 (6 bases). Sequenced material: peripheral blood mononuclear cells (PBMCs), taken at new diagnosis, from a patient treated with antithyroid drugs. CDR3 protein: CASSEYRTGPQNTEAFF. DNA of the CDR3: TGTGCCAGCAGTGAATACAGAACAGGGCCCCAGAACACTGAGGCTTTCTTT.